Listed below are T cell receptor beta chains from one sample, sequenced in a study of blood T cell repertoires in COVID-19. Sequencing used immunoSEQ multiplex PCR; TCRdb keeps in-frame clones, though not all of them. The data contain about 190,000 clones, 82% of them singletons. Material: peripheral blood. The receptors were gathered from a woman aged 60-75 years with COVID-19, enrolled during active disease. The CDR3 runs from the conserved cysteine through the conserved F or W. D genes are given only for firm matches. Part of the rows lack a size; the others show once, few, many or a class for expanded clones.

>.|TRBV7-3|TRBD1|TRBJ1-1
CASSLTGGLTEAFF
TGTGCCAGCAGCCTCACAGGGGGCTTGACTGAAGCTTTCTTT
>.|TRBV29-1|.|TRBJ2-5
CSVGASPGETQYF
TGCAGCGTTGGGGCTTCACCGGGGGAGACCCAGTACTTC
>.|TRBV7-2|TRBD1|TRBJ1-2
CASSLERGRMNGYTF
TGTGCCAGCAGCTTAGAGAGGGGGCGGATGAATGGCTACACCTTC
>.|TRBV27|TRBD2|TRBJ2-1
CASSLLAGGPQGEQFF
TGTGCCAGCAGTCTACTAGCGGGGGGCCCTCAGGGGGAGCAGTTCTTC
>few|TRBV27|.|TRBJ1-2
CASSLSGGGSGYTF
TGTGCCAGCAGTCTAAGCGGGGGGGGAAGTGGCTACACCTTC
>.|TRBV25-1|.|TRBJ2-2
CASRPTSTGELFF
TGTGCCAGCAGGCCGACTAGCACCGGGGAGCTGTTTTTT
>.|TRBV7-9|.|TRBJ2-2
CASSFGTGELFF
TGTGCCAGCAGCTTCGGGACCGGGGAGCTGTTTTTT
>.|TRBV20-1|.|TRBJ1-3
CSAADGNTIYF
TGCAGTGCGGCAGATGGAAACACCATATATTTT
>.|TRBV3-1/TRBV3-2|TRBD1|TRBJ1-4
CASSQAPGQEFKLFF
TGTGCCAGCAGCCAAGCCCCCGGACAGGAATTTAAACTGTTTTTT
>.|TRBV19|TRBD1|TRBJ1-2
CASSLGGAGYTF
TGTGCCAGTAGTCTAGGGGGCGCCGGCTACACCTTC
>.|TRBV21-1|.|TRBJ2-4
CASSPRGGGAKNIQYF
TGTGCCAGCAGTCCGAGAGGGGGGGGCGCCAAAAACATTCAGTACTTC
>.|TRBV6-5|TRBD2|TRBJ2-2
CATTSGTTGELFF
TGTGCCACGACTAGCGGGACTACCGGGGAGCTGTTTTTT
>.|TRBV23-1|.|TRBJ1-1
CASPRGMTEAFF
TGCGCCAGCCCCCGGGGGATGACTGAAGCTTTCTTT
>.|TRBV6-6|TRBD1|TRBJ2-2
CASSKGQGNTGELFF
TGTGCCAGCAGTAAGGGACAGGGGAACACCGGGGAGCTGTTTTTT
>.|TRBV11-3|TRBD1|TRBJ2-5
CASSLRGGDETQYF
TGTGCCAGCAGCTTAAGAGGGGGCGACGAGACCCAGTACTTC